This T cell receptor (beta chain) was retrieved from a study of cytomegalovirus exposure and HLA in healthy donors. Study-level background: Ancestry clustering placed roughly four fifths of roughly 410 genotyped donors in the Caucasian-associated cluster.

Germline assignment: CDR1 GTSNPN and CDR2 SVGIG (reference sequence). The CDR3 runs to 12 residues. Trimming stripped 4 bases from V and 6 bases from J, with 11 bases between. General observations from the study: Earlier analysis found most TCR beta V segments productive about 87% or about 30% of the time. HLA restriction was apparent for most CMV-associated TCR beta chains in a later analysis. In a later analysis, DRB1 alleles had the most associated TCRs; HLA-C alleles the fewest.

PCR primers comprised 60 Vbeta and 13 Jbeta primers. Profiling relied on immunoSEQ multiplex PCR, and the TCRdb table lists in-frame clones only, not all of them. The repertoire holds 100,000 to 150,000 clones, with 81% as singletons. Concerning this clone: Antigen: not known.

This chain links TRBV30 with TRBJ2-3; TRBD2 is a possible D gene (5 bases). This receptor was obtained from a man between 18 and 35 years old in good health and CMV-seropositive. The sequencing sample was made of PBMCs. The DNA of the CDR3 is TGTGCCTGGACCCCCGGGGTCGATACGCAGTATTTT. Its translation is CAWTPGVDTQYF.